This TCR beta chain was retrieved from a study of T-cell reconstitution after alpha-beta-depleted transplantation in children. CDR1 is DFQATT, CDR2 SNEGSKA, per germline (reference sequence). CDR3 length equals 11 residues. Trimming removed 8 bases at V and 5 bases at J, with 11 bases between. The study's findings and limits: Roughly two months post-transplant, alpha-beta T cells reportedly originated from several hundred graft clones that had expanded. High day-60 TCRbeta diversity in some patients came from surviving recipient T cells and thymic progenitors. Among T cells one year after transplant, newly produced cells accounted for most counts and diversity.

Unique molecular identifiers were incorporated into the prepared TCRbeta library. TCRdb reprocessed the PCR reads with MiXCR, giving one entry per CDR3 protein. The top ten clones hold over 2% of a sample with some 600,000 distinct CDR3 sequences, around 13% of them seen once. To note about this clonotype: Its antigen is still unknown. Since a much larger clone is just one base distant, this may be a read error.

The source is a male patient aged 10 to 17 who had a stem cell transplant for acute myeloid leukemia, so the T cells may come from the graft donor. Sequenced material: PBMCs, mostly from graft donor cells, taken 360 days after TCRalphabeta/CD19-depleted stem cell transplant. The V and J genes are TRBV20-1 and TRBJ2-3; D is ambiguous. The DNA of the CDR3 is TGCAGTCTAATGGCCCAAGATACGCAGTATTTT. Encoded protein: CSLMAQDTQYF.